The entry that follows covers one TCR beta chain sequence. This CDR3 contains 13 residues. Looked up from germline, CDR1 is MNHEY and CDR2 is SVGAGI. This sample is drawn from a study of monozygotic twins with inflammatory bowel disease. TCRdb reanalyzed the 5' RACE reads and collapses them to one entry per CDR3 protein, without DNA. The sample has some 440,000 distinct CDR3 sequences. The chain has TRBV6-5 and TRBJ1-1. The sequenced sample was blood. The sequence was obtained from a human donor with ulcerative colitis or Crohn's disease, or a healthy co-twin of an affected twin (not recorded which). The CDR3 reads CASTKPGTPEAFF.